This T cell receptor (beta chain) emerged from a study of shared clonotypes between healthy human individuals. The V end was cut by 3 bases, the J end by 1 base, with 10 bases between. The CDR3 runs 15 residues. Per the germline V gene, CDR1 is SGHTA and CDR2 is FQGNSA. Profiling relied on immunoSEQ multiplex PCR, and the TCRdb table lists in-frame clones only, not all of them. The sample gives some 200,000 clones, about 93% of which show up once; approximately 0.07% is in the top ten. The source of this sequence is a woman in her thirties in good health. The genes are TRBV7-2 and TRBJ1-5, with a weak D call TRBD1 (5 bases). Sequenced: naive CD4+ T cells sorted from blood. Subset reported: CD45RA+ positively selected. As DNA, the CDR3 is TGTGCCAGCAGCTTTTCTGGGGGGAGCAATCAGCCCCAGCATTTT. Protein sequence: CASSFSGGSNQPQHF.